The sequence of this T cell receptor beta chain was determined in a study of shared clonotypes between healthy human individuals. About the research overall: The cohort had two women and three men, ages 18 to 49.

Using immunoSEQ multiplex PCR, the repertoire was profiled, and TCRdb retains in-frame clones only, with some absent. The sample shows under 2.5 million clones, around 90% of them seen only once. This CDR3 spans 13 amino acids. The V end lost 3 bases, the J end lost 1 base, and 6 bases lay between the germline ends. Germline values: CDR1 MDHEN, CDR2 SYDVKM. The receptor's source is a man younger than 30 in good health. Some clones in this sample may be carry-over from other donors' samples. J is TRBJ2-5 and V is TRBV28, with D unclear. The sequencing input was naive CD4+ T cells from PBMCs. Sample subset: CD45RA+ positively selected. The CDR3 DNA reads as TGTGCCAGCAGTTTTTCGTTCCAAGAGACCCAGTACTTC. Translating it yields CASSFSFQETQYF.